This TCR beta chain emerged from a study of blood T cell repertoires in COVID-19. Study overall: Sites across the United States, Italy and Spain contributed samples from acute and convalescent COVID-19. PBMCs, B-cell-depleted T cells, or T cells were the source of the cDNA or gDNA that made up the material.

How the authors handled the data: How many nucleated cells were present was estimated from reference gene primer amplification. TCRdb's copy holds only in-frame clones and misses some; the assay was immunoSEQ multiplex PCR. V, J and clone size are taken as reported in that table, and D and trimming were inferred from the DNA itself. Among 50,000 to 75,000 clones listed, approximately 84% were seen once. The sequence came from a man at least 80 years old in a cohort sampled during active COVID-19. Sequencing was done on a sample of peripheral blood.

CDR3 region: CASSLGQGSYNEQFF. Written as DNA, the CDR3 is TGTGCCAGCAGCTTAGGGCAGGGTTCCTACAATGAGCAGTTCTTC. The V and J genes are TRBV7-2 and TRBJ2-1; TRBD1 is a possible D gene (5 bases). V was clipped by 1 base and J by 1 base, with 8 bases between them. This CDR3 contains 15 residues. From germline, CDR1 is SGHTA and CDR2 FQGNSA. The variable domain in full, completed from reference TRBV7-2 and TRBJ2-1, reads GAGVSQSPSNKVTEKGKDVELRCDPISGHTALYWYRQSLGQGLEFLIYFQGNSAPDKSGLPSDRFSAERTGGSVSTLTIQRTQQEDSAVYLCASSLGQGSYNEQFFGPGTRLTVL.